The 22 T cell receptor beta chains in this list originate from one sample, sequenced in a study of graft-versus-host responses after intestinal transplantation. Generated by immunoSEQ multiplex PCR, the TCRdb table keeps only in-frame clones and is missing some. The data contain 95,000 to 150,000 clones, roughly 96% of them singletons. Their cognate antigens are unknown. The sequencing used unstimulated CD8+ T cells sorted from spleen or lymph node cells, collected before intestinal transplant. These TCRs come from a human donor who received an intestinal transplant.

On this clone itself: The junction differs from germline at one of its ends, possibly a read error. V and J are TRBV28 and TRBJ2-1, with D perhaps TRBD2 (6 bases). The CDR3 sequence is 16 residues long. Germline V gene lookup returns CDR1 MDHEN and CDR2 SYDVKM. The CDR3: CASRPPGRISYNGQFF. CDR3 sequence (DNA): TGTGCCAGCAGACCCCCGGGGAGGATTTCCTACAATGGGCAGTTCTTC.

The rearrangement uses TRBV11-2 and TRBJ2-1, with unresolved D. V shed 4 bases and J shed 3 bases, with 19 bases lying between them. Germline CDR1 SGHAT, CDR2 FQNNGV. The CDR3 sequence is 17 residues long. The CDR3 reads CASSSPDATVFYNEQFF. The CDR3 DNA follows: TGTGCCAGCAGCTCTCCCGACGCCACCGTATTCTACAATGAGCAGTTCTTC.

The chain combines TRBV19 with TRBJ1-1, with 7 positions matching TRBD1. This CDR3 has 12 amino acids. Germline V gene data show CDR1 as LNHDA and CDR2 as SQIVND (reference sequence). The J segment lost 6 bases and the V segment lost 9 bases, leaving 7 bases of the junction unmatched. The chain's CDR3 is CASRDRGSEAFF. The CDR3 DNA reads TGTGCCAGCCGGGACAGAGGATCTGAAGCTTTCTTT.

The CDR3 DNA reads as TGTGCCAGCAGCGTAGAGGGGTTCGATGAGCAGTTCTTC. Translating gives CASSVEGFDEQFF. The J gene is TRBJ2-1, the V gene TRBV9; tentative D call: TRBD1 (5 bases). Trimming left V 0 bases short and J 8 bases short, with 9 bases between. Germline V gives CDR1 SGDLS, CDR2 YYNGEE. The CDR3 has 13 residues.

This sequence joins TRBV7-6 and TRBJ1-1, with a possible D match to TRBD1 (6 bases). The CDR3 has 14 residues. Germline-derived CDR1 and CDR2 are SGHVS and FNYEAQ. V lost 4 bases and J 1 base, leaving 10 bases between the germline ends. CDR3 residues: CASSSGHWNTEAFF. CDR3 sequence (DNA): TGTGCCAGCAGCTCGGGACACTGGAACACTGAAGCTTTCTTT.

The chain carries TRBV5-8 and TRBJ2-7; 11 bases fit TRBD1. Germline trimming cut 4 bases from V and 6 bases from J; bases unmatched to any gene: 9. In germline, CDR1 is SGHTS, CDR2 YDEGEE. The CDR3 length is 15 residues. The CDR3 DNA follows: TGTGCCAGCAGCAACCGGGACAGGGGGATCATCGAGCAGTACTTC. This encodes CASSNRDRGIIEQYF.

This clone occurred once. The chain combines TRBV2 with TRBJ2-1; 10 bases align to TRBD1. The CDR3 is 15 amino acids. The trim removed 3 bases at V and 3 bases at J, leaving 2 bases unmatched. Germline CDR1 SNHLY, CDR2 FYNNEI. The CDR3, as DNA: TGTGCCAGCAGTGAGTGGACAGGGGGCTACAATGAGCAGTTCTTC. This translates into CASSEWTGGYNEQFF.

The rearrangement uses TRBV19 and TRBJ2-2; D is possibly TRBD1 (6 bases). Trimming removed 9 bases at V and 3 bases at J, with 17 bases between. This CDR3 has 15 amino acids. Germline V gene data show CDR1 as LNHDA and CDR2 as SQIVND (reference sequence). The CDR3 nucleotides are TGTGCCAGCGCCGGAAGGGGGTCGGACACCGGGGAGCTGTTTTTT. Translating gives CASAGRGSDTGELFF.

J is TRBJ2-7 and V is TRBV2, with 7 bases aligning to TRBD2. This CDR3 contains 15 residues. Trimming removed 8 bases from V and 12 bases from J; junction bases left unmatched: 22. From germline, CDR1 is SNHLY and CDR2 FYNNEI. The CDR3 here is CASPLTSPGPPRRYF. Written as DNA, the CDR3 is TGTGCCAGCCCCTTGACTAGCCCCGGGCCCCCGCGACGGTACTTC.

To note about this clone: The sample contains more than one DNA sequence encoding this CDR3. The CDR3 sequence: CASSPHGGGNEQFF. CDR3 coding DNA: TGTGCCAGCAGCCCCCATGGGGGAGGGAACGAGCAGTTCTTC. The chain employs TRBV5-6 and TRBJ2-1; 7 bases are shared with TRBD2. Per the germline V gene, CDR1 is SGHDT and CDR2 is YYEEEE. This CDR3 is 14 amino acids long. J gave up 10 bases and V 4 bases, and 11 bases lay outside the gene matches. Filled out from reference TRBV5-6 and TRBJ2-1, the complete variable domain reads DAGVTQSPTHLIKTRGQQVTLRCSPKSGHDTVSWYQQALGQGPQFIFQYYEEEERQRGNFPDRFSGHQFPNYSSELNVNALLLGDSALYLCASSPHGGGNEQFFGPGTRLTVL.

The chain joins TRBV4-1 to TRBJ2-7; TRBD1 is a possible D gene (6 bases). Germline CDR1 and CDR2: MGHRA and YSYEKL. The ends were cut back, 4 bases at V and 2 bases at J, with 18 bases in the middle. This CDR3 contains 16 residues. This chain's CDR3 is CASSLYREALPYEQYF. CDR3 bases: TGCGCCAGCAGCCTTTACAGGGAAGCGCTCCCCTACGAGCAGTACTTC.

The genes are TRBV7-8 and TRBJ2-1; no reliable D call. Germline lookup yields CDR1 SGHVS and CDR2 FQNEAQ. Trimming pared 1 base from V and 4 bases from J, leaving 14 bases between. The CDR3 extends over 16 amino acids. The CDR3 coding sequence is TGTGCCAGCAGCTTAGTTCCCCTGCCCGAGTACAATGAGCAGTTCTTC. This sequence encodes CASSLVPLPEYNEQFF.

This clone was detected only once. The chain employs TRBV23-1 and TRBJ2-7; D assignment may be TRBD1 or TRBD2 (5 bases each). TRBV23-1 is known as an ORF, though its function is uncertain. The CDR3 sequence is 18 residues long. V was clipped by 7 bases and J by 2 bases, with 27 bases between them. CDR3 DNA: TGCGCCAGCACAATCAAGGGGCTGAGGGGAAGATCTCCCTACGAGCAGTACTTC. Translating gives CASTIKGLRGRSPYEQYF.

The rearrangement uses TRBV4-2 and TRBJ2-1, with 12 bases that match TRBD2. Germline V CDR1 and CDR2: LGHNA, YNFKEQ. After removal of 10 bases from V and 7 bases from J, the junction contained 8 bases not matched to a gene. CDR3 length: 14 amino acids. Here the CDR3 DNA reads TGTGCCAACCCTAGCGGGAGGGAATCTAATGAGCAGTTCTTC. Its protein product is CANPSGRESNEQFF.

The chain combines TRBV9 with TRBJ2-5; 9 bases are shared with TRBD2. The CDR3 length is 14 residues. V lost 3 bases, J lost 0 bases, and 0 bases stayed unmatched. Looked up from germline, CDR1 is SGDLS and CDR2 is YYNGEE. DNA for the CDR3: TGTGCCAGCAGCGGGACTAGCGACCAAGAGACCCAGTACTTC. It specifies CASSGTSDQETQYF.

The chain links TRBV19 to TRBJ2-7; 7 bases align to TRBD1. V lost 3 bases to trimming and J lost 5 bases; unmatched junction nucleotides: 10. The length of the CDR3 is 15 residues. Germline lookup yields CDR1 LNHDA and CDR2 SQIVND (reference sequence). CDR3 protein: CASSIRDSAMDEQYF. CDR3 sequence (DNA): TGTGCCAGTAGTATCCGGGACAGCGCGATGGACGAGCAGTACTTC. The full variable domain, with the rest looked up from reference TRBV19 and TRBJ2-7, is DGGITQSPKYLFRKEGQNVTLSCEQNLNHDAMYWYRQDPGQGLRLIYYSQIVNDFQKGDIAEGYSVSREKKESFPLTVTSAQKNPTAFYLCASSIRDSAMDEQYFGPGTRLTVT.

The CDR3 DNA reads TGTGCCAGCAGCTTAGCCTCCTACAATGAGCAGTTCTTC. Protein: CASSLASYNEQFF. This chain connects TRBV7-3 to TRBJ2-1, with unresolved D. The CDR3 runs to 13 residues. The ends were cut back, 2 bases at V and 0 bases at J, with 2 bases in the middle. Germline V gives CDR1 SGHTA, CDR2 FQGTGA. The full variable domain, completed using reference TRBV7-3 and TRBJ2-1, is GAGVSQTPSNKVTEKGKYVELRCDPISGHTALYWYRQSLGQGPEFLIYFQGTGAADDSGLPNDRFFAVRPEGSVSTLKIQRTERGDSAVYLCASSLASYNEQFFGPGTRLTVL.

This chain joins TRBV19 and TRBJ2-3, with a possible D match to TRBD2 (5 bases). V gave up 5 bases and J gave up 6 bases, with 12 bases separating them. Looked up from germline, CDR1 is LNHDA and CDR2 is SQIVND (reference sequence). The CDR3 spans 13 residues. CDR3 coding DNA: TGTGCCAGTAGTTTACTATCGGGGGATACGCAGTATTTT. Protein: CASSLLSGDTQYF. The entire variable domain, with the rest obtained from reference TRBV19 and TRBJ2-3, is as follows: DGGITQSPKYLFRKEGQNVTLSCEQNLNHDAMYWYRQDPGQGLRLIYYSQIVNDFQKGDIAEGYSVSREKKESFPLTVTSAQKNPTAFYLCASSLLSGDTQYFGPGTRLTVL.

The gene calls are TRBV25-1 and TRBJ2-7; 7 bases match TRBD1. The germline V gene encodes CDR1 MGHDK and CDR2 SYGVNS. Trimming cost V 3 bases and J 0 bases; bases outside gene matches: 11. The CDR3 consists of 17 residues. The CDR3 DNA sequence: TGTGCCAGCAGTGATAATTACAGGGGATTTAACTCCTACGAGCAGTACTTC. Amino acids: CASSDNYRGFNSYEQYF.

Only one count was recorded for this clone. The rearrangement links TRBV6-6 to TRBJ2-1, with D tentatively TRBD2 (6 bases). CDR1 is MNHNY and CDR2 is SVGAGI in the germline V gene (reference sequence). The CDR3 is 15 residues long. V was cut by 4 bases and J by 7 bases, with 17 bases left in between. Here the CDR3 DNA reads TGTGCCAGCAGTTCGGAGGGCGGGATATTGAATGAGCAGTTCTTC. It codes for CASSSEGGILNEQFF.

The genes are TRBV28 and TRBJ1-4, with a weak D call TRBD1 (6 bases). The CDR3 runs to 15 residues. Per germline, CDR1 MDHEN and CDR2 SYDVKM. With 3 bases removed from V and 3 bases from J, the gap between germline ends came to 11 bases. The CDR3 loop is CASSLIGQPNEKLFF. CDR3 DNA sequence: TGTGCCAGCAGTTTGATTGGACAGCCTAATGAAAAACTGTTTTTT.

This chain links TRBV13 with TRBJ1-2; a weak D match, TRBD1 (5 bases). The V end was cut by 5 bases, the J end by 3 bases, with 13 bases between. The CDR3 contains 14 residues. Germline V CDR1 and CDR2: PRHDT, FYEKMQ (reference sequence). CDR3 DNA: TGTGCCAGCAGCCCCGGGGGTAGTCACTATGGCTACACCTTC. Translation: CASSPGGSHYGYTF.